This T cell receptor beta chain was captured by sequencing in a study of a mutant IDH1 vaccine in newly diagnosed glioma. Overall study: Visit timing is recorded as week 35 for V12 and week 47 for V13. Points from the study as a whole: Shifts in the top peripheral T cell clonotypes seemed unrelated to pseudoprogression.

Described time point: week 47, end of study. A single vaccine dose contained 300 ug of mutant IDH1 20-mer peptide, and topical imiquimod was used with it. Donors' newly diagnosed IDH1-mutant WHO grade 3 or 4 astrocytomas lacked nuclear ATRX. V lost 0 bases and J lost 5, with 11 bases in between. The germline CDR1 and CDR2 sequences are SGHRS and YFSETQ. The CDR3 spans 14 residues. Here immunoSEQ multiplex PCR was the method, and the copy in TCRdb shows in-frame clones only, minus some. The sample holds 56,000 or so clones, 60% to 80% seen once. Turning to this clone: What it binds is not known.

J is TRBJ2-5 and V is TRBV5-1, with D perhaps TRBD2 (7 bases). The clonotype comes from a man in his forties or fifties with glioma. The sequenced sample was PBMCs, obtained from a glioma patient whose treatment included an IDH1 peptide vaccine. The CDR3, as DNA: TGCGCCAGCAGCTTGGTCGGGGGGCGGGAGACCCAGTACTTC. Encoded protein: CASSLVGGRETQYF. Drawing the rest from reference TRBV5-1 and TRBJ2-5, the complete variable domain is KAGVTQTPRYLIKTRGQQVTLSCSPISGHRSVSWYQQTPGQGLQFLFEYFSETQRNKGNFPGRFSGRQFSNSRSEMNVSTLELGDSALYLCASSLVGGRETQYFGPGTRLLVL.